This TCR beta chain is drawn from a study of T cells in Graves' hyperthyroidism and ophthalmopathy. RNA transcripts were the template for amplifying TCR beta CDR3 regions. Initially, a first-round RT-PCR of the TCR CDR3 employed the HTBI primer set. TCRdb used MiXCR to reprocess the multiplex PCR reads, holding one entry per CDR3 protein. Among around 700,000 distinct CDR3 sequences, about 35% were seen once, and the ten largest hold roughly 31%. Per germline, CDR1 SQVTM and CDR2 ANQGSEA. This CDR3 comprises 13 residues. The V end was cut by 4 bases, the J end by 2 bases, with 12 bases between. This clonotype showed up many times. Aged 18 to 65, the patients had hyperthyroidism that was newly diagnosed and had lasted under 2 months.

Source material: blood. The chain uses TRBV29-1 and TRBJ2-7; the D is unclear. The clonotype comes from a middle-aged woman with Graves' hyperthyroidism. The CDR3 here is CSVAGINPYEQYF. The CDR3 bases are TGCAGCGTTGCAGGCATTAACCCCTACGAGCAGTACTTC.